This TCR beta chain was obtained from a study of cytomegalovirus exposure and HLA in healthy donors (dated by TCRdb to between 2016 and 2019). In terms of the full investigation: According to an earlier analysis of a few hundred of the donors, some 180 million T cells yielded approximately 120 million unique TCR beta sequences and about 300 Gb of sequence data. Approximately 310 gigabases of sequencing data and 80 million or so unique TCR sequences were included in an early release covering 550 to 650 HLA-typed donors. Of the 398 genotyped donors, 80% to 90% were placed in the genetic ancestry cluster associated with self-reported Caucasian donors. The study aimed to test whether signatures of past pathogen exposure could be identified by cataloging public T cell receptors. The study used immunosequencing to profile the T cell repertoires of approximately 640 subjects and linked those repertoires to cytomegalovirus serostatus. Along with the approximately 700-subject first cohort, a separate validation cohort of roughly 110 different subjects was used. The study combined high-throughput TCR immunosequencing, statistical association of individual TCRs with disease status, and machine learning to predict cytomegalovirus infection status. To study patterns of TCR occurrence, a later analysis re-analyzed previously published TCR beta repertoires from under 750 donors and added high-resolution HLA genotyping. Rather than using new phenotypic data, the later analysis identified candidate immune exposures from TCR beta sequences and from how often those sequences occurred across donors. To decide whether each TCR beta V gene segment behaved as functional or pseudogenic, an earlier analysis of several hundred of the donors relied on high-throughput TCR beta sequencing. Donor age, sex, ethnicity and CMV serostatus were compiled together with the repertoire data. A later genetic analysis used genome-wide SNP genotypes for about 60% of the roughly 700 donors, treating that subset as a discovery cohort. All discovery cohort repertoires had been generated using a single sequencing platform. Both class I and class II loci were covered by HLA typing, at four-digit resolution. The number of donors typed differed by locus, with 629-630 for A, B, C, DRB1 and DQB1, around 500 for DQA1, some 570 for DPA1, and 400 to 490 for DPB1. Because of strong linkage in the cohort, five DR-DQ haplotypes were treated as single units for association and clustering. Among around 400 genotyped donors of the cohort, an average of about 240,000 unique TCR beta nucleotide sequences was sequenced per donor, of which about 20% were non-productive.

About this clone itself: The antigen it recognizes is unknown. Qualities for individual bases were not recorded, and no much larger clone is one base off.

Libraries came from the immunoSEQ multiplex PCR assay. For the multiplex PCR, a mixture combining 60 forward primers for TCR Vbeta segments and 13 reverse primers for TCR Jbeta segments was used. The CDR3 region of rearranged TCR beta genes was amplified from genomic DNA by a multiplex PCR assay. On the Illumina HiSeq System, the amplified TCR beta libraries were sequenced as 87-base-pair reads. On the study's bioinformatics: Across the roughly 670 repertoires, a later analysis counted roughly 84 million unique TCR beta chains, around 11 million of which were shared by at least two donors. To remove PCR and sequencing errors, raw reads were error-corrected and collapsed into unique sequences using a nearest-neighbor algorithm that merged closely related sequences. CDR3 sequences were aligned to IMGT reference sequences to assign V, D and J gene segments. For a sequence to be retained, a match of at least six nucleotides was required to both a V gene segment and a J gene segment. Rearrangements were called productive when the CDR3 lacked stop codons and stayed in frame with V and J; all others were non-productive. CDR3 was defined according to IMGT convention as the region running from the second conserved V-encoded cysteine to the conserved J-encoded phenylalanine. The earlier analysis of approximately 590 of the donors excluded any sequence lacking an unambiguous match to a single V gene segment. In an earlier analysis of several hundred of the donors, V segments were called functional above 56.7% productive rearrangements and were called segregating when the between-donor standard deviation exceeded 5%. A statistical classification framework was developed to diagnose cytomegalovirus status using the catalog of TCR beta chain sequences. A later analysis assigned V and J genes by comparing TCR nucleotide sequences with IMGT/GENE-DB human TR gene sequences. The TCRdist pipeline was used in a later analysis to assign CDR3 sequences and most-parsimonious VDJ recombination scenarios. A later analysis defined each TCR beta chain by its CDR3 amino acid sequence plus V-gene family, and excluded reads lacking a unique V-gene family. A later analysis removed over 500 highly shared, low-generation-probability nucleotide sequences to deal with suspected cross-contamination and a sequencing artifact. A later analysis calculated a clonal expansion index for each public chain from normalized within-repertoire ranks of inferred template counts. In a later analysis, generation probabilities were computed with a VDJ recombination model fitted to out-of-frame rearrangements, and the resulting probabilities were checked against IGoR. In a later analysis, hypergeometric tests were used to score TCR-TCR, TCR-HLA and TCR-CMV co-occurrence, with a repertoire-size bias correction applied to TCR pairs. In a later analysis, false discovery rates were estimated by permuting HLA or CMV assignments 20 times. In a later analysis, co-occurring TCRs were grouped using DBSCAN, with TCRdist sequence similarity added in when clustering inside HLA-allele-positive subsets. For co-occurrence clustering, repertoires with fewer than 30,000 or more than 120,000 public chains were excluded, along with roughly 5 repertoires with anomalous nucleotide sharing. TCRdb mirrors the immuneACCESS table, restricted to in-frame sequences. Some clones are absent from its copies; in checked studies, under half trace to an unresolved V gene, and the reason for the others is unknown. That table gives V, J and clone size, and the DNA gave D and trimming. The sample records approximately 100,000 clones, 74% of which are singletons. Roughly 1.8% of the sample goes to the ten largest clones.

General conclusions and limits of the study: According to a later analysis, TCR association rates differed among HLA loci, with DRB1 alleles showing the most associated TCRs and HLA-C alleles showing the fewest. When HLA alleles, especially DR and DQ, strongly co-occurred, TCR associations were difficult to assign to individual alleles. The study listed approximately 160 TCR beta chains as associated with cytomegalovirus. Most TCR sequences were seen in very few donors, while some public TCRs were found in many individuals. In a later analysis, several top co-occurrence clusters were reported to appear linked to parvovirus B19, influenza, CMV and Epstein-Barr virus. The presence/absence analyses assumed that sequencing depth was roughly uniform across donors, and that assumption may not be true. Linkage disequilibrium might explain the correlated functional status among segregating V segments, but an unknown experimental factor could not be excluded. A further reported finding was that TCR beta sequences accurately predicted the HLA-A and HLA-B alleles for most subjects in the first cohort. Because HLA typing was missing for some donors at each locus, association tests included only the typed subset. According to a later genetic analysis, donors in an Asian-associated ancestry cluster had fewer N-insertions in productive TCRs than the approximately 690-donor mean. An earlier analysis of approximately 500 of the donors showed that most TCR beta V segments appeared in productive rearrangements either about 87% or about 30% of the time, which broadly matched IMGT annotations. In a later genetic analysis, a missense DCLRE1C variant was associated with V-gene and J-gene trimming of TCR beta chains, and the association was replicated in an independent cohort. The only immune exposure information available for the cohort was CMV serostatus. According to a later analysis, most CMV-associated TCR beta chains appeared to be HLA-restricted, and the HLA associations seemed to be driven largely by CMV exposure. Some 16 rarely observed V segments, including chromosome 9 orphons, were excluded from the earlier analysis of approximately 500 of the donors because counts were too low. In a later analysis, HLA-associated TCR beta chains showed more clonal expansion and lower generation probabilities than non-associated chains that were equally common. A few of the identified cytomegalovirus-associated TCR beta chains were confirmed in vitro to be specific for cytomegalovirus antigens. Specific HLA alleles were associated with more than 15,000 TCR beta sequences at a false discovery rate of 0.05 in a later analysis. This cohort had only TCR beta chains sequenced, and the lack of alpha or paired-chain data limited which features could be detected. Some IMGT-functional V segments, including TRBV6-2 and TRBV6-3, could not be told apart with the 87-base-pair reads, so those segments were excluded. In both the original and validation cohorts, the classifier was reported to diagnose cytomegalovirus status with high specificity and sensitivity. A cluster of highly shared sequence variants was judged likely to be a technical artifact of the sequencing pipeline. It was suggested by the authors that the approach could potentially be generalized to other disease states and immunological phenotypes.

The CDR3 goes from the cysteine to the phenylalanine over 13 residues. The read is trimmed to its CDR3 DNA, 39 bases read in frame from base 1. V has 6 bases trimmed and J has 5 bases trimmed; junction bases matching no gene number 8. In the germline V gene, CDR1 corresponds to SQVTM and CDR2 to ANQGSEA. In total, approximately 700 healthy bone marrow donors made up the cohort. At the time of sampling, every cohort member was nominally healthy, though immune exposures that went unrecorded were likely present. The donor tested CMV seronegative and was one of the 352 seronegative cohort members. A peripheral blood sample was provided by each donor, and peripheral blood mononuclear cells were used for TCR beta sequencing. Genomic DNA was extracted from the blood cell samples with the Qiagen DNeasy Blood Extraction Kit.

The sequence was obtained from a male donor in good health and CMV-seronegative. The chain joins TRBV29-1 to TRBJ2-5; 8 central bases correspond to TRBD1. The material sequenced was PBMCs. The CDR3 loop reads CSVLRGRGETQYF. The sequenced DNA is TGCAGCGTACTCAGGGGGCGAGGTGAGACCCAGTACTTC.